The 6 T cell receptor beta chains listed next were all sequenced from one sample in a study of CXCR4 blockade with PD-1 therapy in pancreatic cancer. Using immunoSEQ multiplex PCR, the repertoire was profiled, and TCRdb retains in-frame clones only, with some absent. The top ten clones hold 14% of a sample with over 4,500 clones, 50% to 60% of them seen once. Specimen: tumor tissue. Every receptor here comes from a human donor with pancreatic ductal adenocarcinoma.

The chain carries TRBV19 and TRBJ1-1; perhaps TRBD1 as D (5 bases). This CDR3 is built from 13 residues. In germline, CDR1 is LNHDA, CDR2 SQIVND (reference sequence). Trimming shortened V by 5 bases and J by 8 bases, and 15 bases separated the two germline ends. The CDR3 DNA reads TGTGCCAGTAGTCCAAGGGGCCTCACGGAAGCTTTCTTT. It yields the protein CASSPRGLTEAFF.

The chain is built from TRBV6-8 and TRBJ1-1, with 11 bases identical to TRBD1. Germline-derived CDR1 and CDR2 are MNHGY and SAAAGT. There are 16 residues in the CDR3. V shed 4 bases, J shed 3 bases, and the junction held 7 bases outside the gene matches. CDR3 sequence: CASSSGQGAGYTEAFF. The CDR3 DNA follows: TGTGCCAGCAGTTCTGGACAGGGGGCAGGGTACACTGAAGCTTTCTTT.

This clone was seen a few times. This chain links TRBV11-3 with TRBJ2-7; D might be TRBD1 or TRBD2, each matching 5 bases. V was clipped by 5 bases and J by 7 bases, with 18 bases between them. The CDR3 contains 14 residues. Germline CDR1 and CDR2: SGHNT and YENEEA. The chain's CDR3 is CASSHTGTPREQYF. CDR3 coding DNA: TGTGCCAGCAGCCACACCGGGACCCCGAGGGAGCAGTACTTC.

This chain uses TRBV28 with TRBJ2-7; 9 bases fit TRBD2. Per germline, CDR1 MDHEN and CDR2 SYDVKM. The CDR3 sequence is 13 residues long. The CDR3: CVSGGSGRYEQYF. CDR3 DNA sequence: TGTGTATCAGGAGGCAGCGGGAGGTACGAGCAGTACTTC.

The rearrangement links TRBV28 to TRBJ1-2; possibly TRBD1 for D (6 bases). This CDR3 region has 14 residues. V gave up 6 bases and J gave up 2 bases, with 13 bases separating them. Germline V gives CDR1 MDHEN, CDR2 SYDVKM. The CDR3 DNA sequence: TGTGCCAGCAGCTTGACAGGACAGAACTATGGCTACACCTTC. Protein: CASSLTGQNYGYTF.

For this clone: At one end the junction does not follow the germline gene, possibly because of a read error. The genes are TRBV10-3 and TRBJ2-7; perhaps TRBD1 as D (6 bases). Germline values: CDR1 ENHRY, CDR2 SYGVKD. CDR3 size: 16 residues. The CDR3 loop reads CASSERHGRGSYEQYF. As DNA, the CDR3 is TGTGCCAGCAGTGAGAGGCACGGCAGGGGTTCCTACGAGCAGTACTTC.